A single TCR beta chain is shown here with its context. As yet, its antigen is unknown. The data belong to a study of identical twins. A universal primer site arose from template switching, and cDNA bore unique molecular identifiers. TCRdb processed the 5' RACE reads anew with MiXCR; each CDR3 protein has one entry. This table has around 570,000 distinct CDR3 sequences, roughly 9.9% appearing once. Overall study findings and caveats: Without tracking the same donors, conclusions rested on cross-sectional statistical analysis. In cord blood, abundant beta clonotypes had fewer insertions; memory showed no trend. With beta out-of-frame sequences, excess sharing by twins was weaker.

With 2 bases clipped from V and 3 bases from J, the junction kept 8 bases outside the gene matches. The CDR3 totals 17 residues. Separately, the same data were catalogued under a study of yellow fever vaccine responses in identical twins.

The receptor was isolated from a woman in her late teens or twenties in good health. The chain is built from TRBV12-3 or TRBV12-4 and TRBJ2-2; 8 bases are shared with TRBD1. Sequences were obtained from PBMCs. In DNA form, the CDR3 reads TGTGCCAGCAGTTTAATGGCAGGGGGCTGGGACACCGGGGAGCTGTTTTTT. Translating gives CASSLMAGGWDTGELFF.